What follows are 28 T cell receptor beta chains derived from one specimen sequenced in a study of shared T cell receptors in the human thymus. Sequencing used immunoSEQ multiplex PCR; TCRdb keeps in-frame clones, though not all of them. The table lists tens of thousands of clones, around 96% of them singletons. The sequencing input was thymocytes. These receptors originate from a human donor.

V is TRBV4-3 and J is TRBJ2-3, with D unresolved. The V gene lost 1 base and the J gene lost 6 bases, with 14 bases spanning the gap. Germline V gene lookup returns CDR1 LGHNA and CDR2 YSLEER. This CDR3 comprises 15 residues. This CDR3 reads CASSQGWAVLDTQYF. The CDR3, as DNA: TGCGCCAGCAGCCAAGGCTGGGCAGTATTGGATACGCAGTATTTT.

The genes are TRBV4-2 and TRBJ1-2, with 9 bases matching TRBD1. The CDR3 is made up of 17 amino acids. V shed 0 bases, J shed 1 base, and the junction held 6 bases outside the gene matches. CDR1 is LGHNA, CDR2 YNFKEQ, per germline. This chain's CDR3 is CASSQDLRQGDNYGYTF. Here the CDR3 DNA reads TGTGCCAGCAGCCAAGACCTTCGACAGGGGGATAACTATGGCTACACCTTC.

The V and J genes are TRBV5-5 and TRBJ1-1; maybe TRBD1 (5 bases). In germline, CDR1 is SGHKS, CDR2 YYEKEE (reference sequence). V was clipped by 4 bases and J by 2 bases, with 15 bases between them. The CDR3 extends over 15 amino acids. DNA of the CDR3: TGTGCCAGCAGCCTACGGCAGGGCGGAAACACTGAAGCTTTCTTT. It specifies CASSLRQGGNTEAFF.

The J gene is TRBJ2-1, the V gene TRBV4-2, with 15 bases fitting TRBD2. The V gene's germline CDR1 is LGHNA and CDR2 YNFKEQ. Germline trimming cut 5 bases from V and 2 bases from J; bases unmatched to any gene: 13. This CDR3 contains 20 residues. CDR3 in DNA: TGTGCCAGCAGCGATTGGACTAGCGGGGGGGCTGTATTCCCCTACAATGAGCAGTTCTTC. This encodes CASSDWTSGGAVFPYNEQFF.

The V gene is TRBV19, the J gene TRBJ1-1, with D possibly TRBD1 on 6 matching bases. Germline V lookup: CDR1 LNHDA, CDR2 SQIVND (reference sequence). V dropped 5 bases and J dropped 4 bases, with 26 bases sitting between them. The CDR3 extends over 18 amino acids. CDR3 in DNA: TGTGCCAGTAGTGTCATCCCCCTCCGCTCGGGGGCCGGCACTGAAGCTTTCTTT. Its protein product is CASSVIPLRSGAGTEAFF.

This sequence joins TRBV18 and TRBJ2-1; the D gene is possibly TRBD1 (5 bases). The germline V gene encodes CDR1 KGHSH and CDR2 LQKENI. V was clipped by 2 bases and J by 5 bases, with 10 bases between them. This CDR3 has 14 residues. This CDR3 is CASSPSRVDNEQFF. The CDR3 nucleotides read TGTGCCAGCTCACCAAGCAGGGTTGACAATGAGCAGTTCTTC.

On this clone itself: One junction end does not reproduce the germline sequence, and a read error may be involved. The chain uses TRBV18 and TRBJ2-3; 8 positions match TRBD2. Germline V lookup: CDR1 KGHSH, CDR2 LQKENI. The CDR3 extends over 10 amino acids. The CDR3 sequence is CASSHGLAVF. DNA for the CDR3: TGTGCCAGCTCACACGGACTAGCCGTTTTT.

This chain uses TRBV7-9 with TRBJ2-3; no definite D call. In germline, CDR1 is SEHNR, CDR2 FQNEAQ (reference sequence). This CDR3 spans 15 amino acids. V was cut by 5 bases and J by 1 base, with 13 bases left in between. The CDR3 coding sequence is TGTGCCAGCAGCCGGAAGGACGGAGGCACAGATACGCAGTATTTT. It encodes CASSRKDGGTDTQYF.

CDR3 coding DNA: TGTGCCAGCAGTGAATTCCGGGCGGGACTGGGAACTGAAGCTTTCTTT. Translation: CASSEFRAGLGTEAFF. V gene TRBV2 combines with J gene TRBJ1-1; a possible D gene is TRBD1 (5 bases). The CDR3 has 16 amino acids. Trimming left V 2 bases short and J 5 bases short, with 18 bases between. Germline lookup yields CDR1 SNHLY and CDR2 FYNNEI.

This chain connects TRBV30 to TRBJ1-1, with 8 positions matching TRBD1. J lost 3 bases, V lost 4 bases, and 10 bases had no gene match. CDR1 and CDR2 from the germline V gene are GTSNPN and SVGIG (reference sequence). The CDR3 sequence is 15 residues long. The CDR3, as DNA: TGTGCCTGGAAAGAGGCAGGGGGCTTTGACACTGAAGCTTTCTTT. Amino acids: CAWKEAGGFDTEAFF.

The chain uses TRBV27 and TRBJ2-2; tentatively, D is TRBD1 (6 bases). V was shortened by 5 bases and J by 3 bases, with 19 bases between the two germline ends. The CDR3 spans 17 residues. In germline, CDR1 is MNHEY, CDR2 SMNVEV (reference sequence). CDR3 region: CASSPRTVPGYTGELFF. Here the CDR3 DNA reads TGTGCCAGCAGTCCGCGGACAGTCCCAGGGTACACCGGGGAGCTGTTTTTT.

V gene TRBV12-5 combines with J gene TRBJ2-1, with a possible D match to TRBD1 (5 bases). The germline V gene has CDR1 LGHNT and CDR2 FRNRAP. V was clipped by 7 bases and J by 5 bases, with 15 bases between them. The CDR3 extends over 14 amino acids. CDR3 loop: CASAKPDSNNEQFF. The DNA of the CDR3 is TGTGCTAGTGCCAAACCCGACAGTAACAATGAGCAGTTCTTC. Combining the CDR3 with reference TRBV12-5 and TRBJ2-1 gives the whole variable domain DARVTQTPRHKVTEMGQEVTMRCQPILGHNTVFWYRQTMMQGLELLAYFRNRAPLDDSGMPKDRFSAEMPDATLATLKIQPSEPRDSAVYFCASAKPDSNNEQFFGPGTRLTVL.

This sequence joins TRBV11-3 and TRBJ2-3, with TRBD2 identical over 8 bases. Germline V CDR1 and CDR2: SGHNT, YENEEA. This CDR3 is built from 16 residues. Trimming removed 2 bases from V and 2 bases from J; junction bases left unmatched: 6. The CDR3 loop reads CASSLHPGGATDTQYF. The CDR3 DNA is TGTGCCAGCAGCTTACATCCGGGGGGGGCCACAGATACGCAGTATTTT.

This chain connects TRBV30 to TRBJ1-4; D is ambiguous. This CDR3 spans 18 amino acids. V was shortened by 5 bases and J by 0 bases, with 22 bases between the two germline ends. Germline V gene sequence: CDR1 GTSNPN, CDR2 SVGIG (reference sequence). CDR3 residues: CAWGVALGETSTNEKLFF. CDR3 DNA sequence: TGTGCCTGGGGGGTTGCCCTTGGGGAGACATCAACTAATGAAAAACTGTTTTTT.

J is TRBJ1-1 and V is TRBV9, with D tentatively TRBD1 (6 bases). The ends were cut back, 4 bases at V and 8 bases at J, with 33 bases in the middle. The CDR3 totals 19 residues. Germline CDR1 is SGDLS and CDR2 is YYNGEE. DNA for the CDR3: TGTGCCAGCAGCTCTCACCTATGGGGGCATGAGCAATTTGATCAAGAAGCTTTCTTT. This translates into CASSSHLWGHEQFDQEAFF.

With respect to this clone: A junction boundary mismatches the germline segment, possibly from a read error. This chain connects TRBV5-1 to TRBJ1-1, with TRBD1 as a possible D gene (5 bases). The CDR3 consists of 20 residues. CDR1 SGHRS and CDR2 YFSETQ come from the germline V gene. Here the CDR3 reads CASSRNNSTGGRGNSSLGIF. The CDR3 DNA sequence: TGCGCCAGCAGCCGTAATAACAGTACAGGAGGCCGAGGGAACAGCTCTCTGGGGATCTTT.

V usage is TRBV9 and J usage is TRBJ2-7; either TRBD1 or TRBD2 may supply D (6 bases each). V lost 0 bases and J 2 bases, leaving 24 bases between the germline ends. Germline CDR1 reads SGDLS; CDR2 reads YYNGEE. This CDR3 is built from 19 residues. CDR3 bases: TGTGCCAGCAGCGTAGGTCTCTCTAGCCAAGGGGGGAGTCCCTACGAGCAGTACTTC. Protein product: CASSVGLSSQGGSPYEQYF.

V is TRBV4-2 and J is TRBJ2-7; 14 bases are a match to TRBD2. The V gene's germline CDR1 is LGHNA and CDR2 YNFKEQ. The CDR3 has 19 residues. Germline trimming cut 0 bases from V and 3 bases from J; bases unmatched to any gene: 10. The CDR3 DNA reads TGTGCCAGCAGCCAAGAGGGACTAGCGGGGGCCCCCTCCGACTACGAGCAGTACTTC. Protein sequence: CASSQEGLAGAPSDYEQYF.

The chain employs TRBV7-2 and TRBJ1-5; the D is unclear. Trimming removed 2 bases at V and 5 bases at J, with 4 bases between. Germline V gene sequence: CDR1 SGHTA, CDR2 FQGNSA. The CDR3 runs 12 residues. DNA of the CDR3: TGTGCCAGCAGCTTATTACATCAGCCCCAGCATTTT. This translates into CASSLLHQPQHF.

The chain has TRBV7-6 and TRBJ2-1; the match to TRBD2 covers 9 bases. The V segment lost 5 bases and the J segment 16 bases; nucleotides outside the gene matches: 9. The germline V gene encodes CDR1 SGHVS and CDR2 FNYEAQ. This CDR3 is 12 amino acids long. The DNA for the CDR3 is TGTGCCAGCAGCCGCGCGGGGGGGCCTTGTTTCTTC. It encodes CASSRAGGPCFF.

The CDR3 region has the DNA TGCGCCAGCAGCCAGGGGTCTTTTCGGGACTACTATGGCTACACCTTC. Translated: CASSQGSFRDYYGYTF. This rearrangement joins TRBV4-3 to TRBJ1-2; weak D call: TRBD1 (5 bases). Trimming stripped 3 bases from V and 3 bases from J, with 17 bases between. The CDR3 is 16 amino acids. CDR1 is LGHNA, CDR2 YSLEER, per germline.

This chain uses TRBV7-3 with TRBJ1-1; perhaps TRBD1 as D (5 bases). The germline V and J ends were trimmed by 5 bases and 2 bases, with 9 bases remaining between them. The CDR3 extends over 13 amino acids. Germline V gene sequence: CDR1 SGHTA, CDR2 FQGTGA. The chain's CDR3 is CASSLWDNTEAFF. Written as DNA, the CDR3 is TGTGCCAGCAGCCTCTGGGACAACACTGAAGCTTTCTTT.

The chain recombines TRBV9 with TRBJ1-1; the D gene is possibly TRBD1 (5 bases). Trimming took off 5 bases at V and 7 bases at J, with 18 bases between the two ends. Looked up from germline, CDR1 is SGDLS and CDR2 is YYNGEE. The CDR3 has 14 residues. CDR3 nucleotide sequence: TGTGCCAGCAGTGCTGCAGACAGTTCGAATGAAGCTTTCTTT. It codes for CASSAADSSNEAFF. Full variable domain (missing parts from reference TRBV9 and TRBJ1-1): DSGVTQTPKHLITATGQRVTLRCSPRSGDLSVYWYQQSLDQGLQFLIQYYNGEERAKGNILERFSAQQFPDLHSELNLSSLELGDSALYFCASSAADSSNEAFFGQGTRLTVV.

The chain combines TRBV7-9 with TRBJ1-2; 10 bases fit TRBD1. CDR1 is SEHNR and CDR2 is FQNEAQ in the germline V gene (reference sequence). There are 17 residues in the CDR3. V was clipped by 6 bases and J by 7 bases; unmatched bases: 17. The CDR3 DNA reads TGTGCCAGCAGGACCCGGGACAGGGGTGTATGTAAAGGTGGCTACACCTTC. Its protein is CASRTRDRGVCKGGYTF.

The V gene is TRBV19, the J gene TRBJ1-2, with 9 nucleotides matching TRBD1. CDR1 is LNHDA and CDR2 is SQIVND in the germline V gene (reference sequence). V lost 5 bases, J lost 2 bases, and 6 bases stayed unmatched. This CDR3 has 15 amino acids. In DNA form, the CDR3 reads TGTGCCAGTAGTCCCCGGACAGGGGAGAACTATGGCTACACCTTC. As protein: CASSPRTGENYGYTF.

The V call is TRBV4-1, the J call TRBJ2-3; the D gene is possibly TRBD2 (5 bases). V was clipped by 2 bases and J by 2 bases, with 20 bases between them. CDR1 and CDR2 (germline): MGHRA, YSYEKL. The CDR3 length is 18 residues. Written as DNA, the CDR3 is TGCGCCAGCAGCCAAAAAGAGAGGGCGGGCGGAAACACAGATACGCAGTATTTT. This encodes CASSQKERAGGNTDTQYF.

The chain links TRBV9 to TRBJ1-5; tentatively, D is TRBD1 (5 bases). This CDR3 has 14 amino acids. Germline loops: CDR1 SGDLS, CDR2 YYNGEE. Deletions cut 0 bases from V and 4 bases from J, with 8 bases between. CDR3 sequence: CASSVEGANQPQHF. The CDR3 nucleotides read TGTGCCAGCAGCGTAGAAGGGGCAAATCAGCCCCAGCATTTT.

The rearrangement links TRBV15 to TRBJ2-7; possibly TRBD1 or TRBD2 for D (6 bases each). This CDR3 is 15 amino acids long. V was pared by 1 base and J by 6 bases, with 16 bases between. Germline V gives CDR1 LNHNV, CDR2 YYDKDF (reference sequence). The CDR3 coding sequence is TGTGCCACCAGCAGAGCCCGGGGGCCCGGGGGCGAGCAGTACTTC. Translation gives CATSRARGPGGEQYF.